This note documents a single T cell receptor (beta chain) sequence. Its antigen is unidentified. Germline V gene sequence: CDR1 SNHLY, CDR2 FYNNEI. This CDR3 is 13 amino acids long. V was trimmed by 4 bases and J by 1 base, leaving 7 bases between them. It was cDNA, reverse transcribed from extracted RNA, that served as the sequencing template. Clones were read by immunoSEQ multiplex PCR, and TCRdb kept only the in-frame ones, dropping some. The sample holds some 51,000 clones, around 96% seen once. These data come from a study of CD8+ T cells in alopecia areata. Study information: Dosing with tofacitinib proceeded for 6 to 18 months, followed by 6 months off drug.

Findings and caveats of the study: Normal skin's resident alphabeta T cells are also sequenced in scalp samples. Clarity of TCR sharing across patients fell short of that in mice, possibly HLA-related.

This sequence originates from a human donor with alopecia areata. The input for sequencing was CD8+ T cells sorted from blood, taken at week 0. The chain is built from TRBV2 and TRBJ1-1; D is perhaps TRBD1 (5 bases). The CDR3 DNA reads TGTGCCAGCAGTGCTCAGGGGAACACTGAAGCTTTCTTT. Amino acids: CASSAQGNTEAFF.